This TCR beta chain comes out of a study of T cell responses to AZD1222 COVID-19 vaccine. Study-level results: Mostly white British, mostly female donors; authors suggested clonal diversity may be underestimated.

Measured with immunoSEQ multiplex PCR; TCRdb has only the in-frame clones, and not every one. Altogether roughly 84,000 clones are present, around 85% being singletons, with the ten largest covering more than 9%. The germline V gene has CDR1 MNHEY and CDR2 SMNVEV (reference sequence). J lost 6 bases, V lost 6 bases, and 9 bases had no gene match. The CDR3 covers 15 residues. On this clone itself: No antigen is known for it.

V usage is TRBV27 and J usage is TRBJ2-4, with 9 bases lining up with TRBD1. The source of this sequence is an adult who received the AZD1222 COVID-19 vaccine. The sequencing used peripheral blood, collected 28 days after the second AZD1222 dose. CDR3 nucleotide sequence: TGTGCCAGCAGCGGGGGACAGGGCCTGTTAAACATTCAGTACTTC. Protein sequence: CASSGGQGLLNIQYF.